Listed here are 27 T cell receptor beta chains from one sample, sequenced in a study of human T cells and chemical hapten exposure. Blood, whole and unfractionated, served as the source for total RNA extraction. TCRdb re-called the 5' RACE reads through MiXCR, storing one row per CDR3 protein. Of roughly 120,000 distinct CDR3 sequences listed, more than 15% are singletons. The receptors here all came from a human donor in good health.

The V call is TRBV6-5, the J call TRBJ2-1; maybe TRBD1 (7 bases). V was cut by 5 bases and J by 12 bases, with 17 bases left in between. CDR1 is MNHEY and CDR2 is SVGAGI in the germline V gene. The CDR3 covers 13 residues. CDR3 bases: TGTGCCAGCAGTAACCCTCCAGGGGGGATGCAGTTCTTC. Translating it yields CASSNPPGGMQFF.

This clonotype was counted only a few times. The chain is built from TRBV19 and TRBJ2-5; D perhaps matches TRBD1 (6 bases). V shed 5 bases and J shed 5 bases, with 12 bases lying between them. CDR3 size: 13 residues. Germline lookup yields CDR1 LNHDA and CDR2 SQIVND (reference sequence). CDR3 DNA: TGTGCCAGTAGTGCCAGGGGTATTGAGACCCAGTACTTC. Translating gives CASSARGIETQYF.

The chain uses TRBV27 and TRBJ1-3; the D gene is possibly TRBD1 (6 bases). The CDR3 contains 15 residues. The germline V and J ends were trimmed by 8 bases and 0 bases, with 14 bases remaining between them. CDR1 and CDR2 (germline): MNHEY, SMNVEV (reference sequence). CDR3 in DNA: TGTGCCAGCCGCGCCGCGGGGGCCTCTGGAAACACCATATATTTT. It specifies CASRAAGASGNTIYF.

V and J are TRBV18 and TRBJ2-5, with D possibly being TRBD2 (5 bases). The germline V gene has CDR1 KGHSH and CDR2 LQKENI. V lost 0 bases to trimming and J lost 3 bases, with 8 bases between them. This CDR3 is built from 14 residues. CDR3 nucleotide sequence: TGTGCCAGCTCACCACCACTAGGAAAAGAGACCCAGTACTTC. The encoded protein is CASSPPLGKETQYF.

This clonotype was seen more than once but under ten times. The gene calls are TRBV3-1 and TRBJ1-2; TRBD1 aligns across 11 bases. Losses at the gene ends were 2 bases for V and 6 bases for J; bases not matched to a gene: 5. Germline assignment: CDR1 LGHDT and CDR2 YNNKEL (reference sequence). The CDR3 length is 15 residues. The CDR3 DNA follows: TGTGCCAGCAGCCAAACCGGACAGGGGGCGGATGGCTACACCTTC. Protein: CASSQTGQGADGYTF. Using reference TRBV3-1 and TRBJ1-2 for the parts outside the CDR3, the full variable domain is DTAVSQTPKYLVTQMGNDKSIKCEQNLGHDTMYWYKQDSKKFLKIMFSYNNKELIINETVPNRFSPKSPDKAHLNLHINSLELGDSAVYFCASSQTGQGADGYTFGSGTRLTVV.

J is TRBJ1-1 and V is TRBV12-3 or TRBV12-4; D is perhaps TRBD1 (5 bases). Trimming left V 5 bases short and J 0 bases short, with 13 bases between. The CDR3 covers 15 residues. CDR3 residues: CASSNNRQLNTEAFF. The CDR3, as DNA: TGTGCCAGCAGTAACAATAGACAGCTGAACACTGAAGCTTTCTTT.

V gene TRBV29-1 combines with J gene TRBJ2-4; D not certain. The germline V and J ends were trimmed by 4 bases and 0 bases, with 4 bases remaining between them. Per germline, CDR1 SQVTM and CDR2 ANQGSEA. The CDR3 has 12 residues. The CDR3 DNA follows: TGCAGCGTTGGCGAAGCCAAAAACATTCAGTACTTC. This translates into CSVGEAKNIQYF.

The V and J genes are TRBV28 and TRBJ2-7, with a possible D match to TRBD2 (6 bases). Trimming took off 10 bases at V and 1 base at J, with 14 bases between the two ends. This CDR3 has 13 residues. Germline V CDR1 and CDR2: MDHEN, SYDVKM. The DNA of the CDR3 is TGTGCCACCCGGCCTAGCGCGTCCTACGAGCAGTACTTC. Translated, it gives CATRPSASYEQYF.

This clonotype has a handful of counts. The chain combines TRBV7-3 with TRBJ1-2; D possibly corresponds to TRBD1 (5 bases). Deletions cut 5 bases from V and 4 bases from J, with 17 bases between. The CDR3 sequence is 15 residues long. Germline V gives CDR1 SGHTA, CDR2 FQGTGA. The CDR3 loop reads CASSPGPSVSYGYTF. The CDR3, as DNA: TGTGCCAGCAGCCCAGGGCCCTCTGTCAGCTATGGCTACACCTTC.

The chain employs TRBV28 and TRBJ2-1, with 11 bases that match TRBD2. With V trimmed by 2 bases and J by 7 bases, 4 bases remained unmatched. From germline, CDR1 is MDHEN and CDR2 SYDVKM. This CDR3 is 15 amino acids long. The CDR3 loop reads CASSLQGLAANEQFF. The CDR3 DNA reads TGTGCCAGCAGTTTACAGGGACTAGCGGCGAATGAGCAGTTCTTC.

V usage is TRBV30 and J usage is TRBJ1-1; D remains unclear. V shed 0 bases and J shed 7 bases, with 18 bases lying between them. This CDR3 is 15 amino acids long. The germline CDR1 and CDR2 sequences are GTSNPN and SVGIG (reference sequence). The CDR3 DNA is TGTGCCTGGAGTGTACATACCGGGAAGAGTAGTGAAGCTTTCTTT. It yields the protein CAWSVHTGKSSEAFF.

This chain connects TRBV28 to TRBJ1-1; perhaps TRBD1 as D (6 bases). The CDR3 extends over 17 amino acids. V lost 1 base to trimming and J lost 6 bases, with 21 bases between them. The germline V gene has CDR1 MDHEN and CDR2 SYDVKM. The CDR3 sequence is CASSLSATGGPPPEAFF. The DNA of the CDR3 is TGTGCCAGCAGTTTATCGGCTACCGGGGGGCCTCCTCCTGAAGCTTTCTTT.

This clonotype has a handful of counts. V and J are TRBV20-1 and TRBJ2-7; the D is unclear. Germline V CDR1 and CDR2: DFQATT, SNEGSKA (reference sequence). V gave up 3 bases and J gave up 2 bases, with 20 bases separating them. The CDR3 extends over 16 amino acids. CDR3 region: CSARSGSLSGAYEQYF. DNA of the CDR3: TGCAGTGCTAGGTCGGGTTCCCTATCTGGGGCCTACGAGCAGTACTTC.

Note on this clonotype: One end of the junction is discordant with germline, which a read error may explain. CDR3 nucleotide sequence: TGTGCGACCAGGACGGCGGAGGACAATGAGCAGTTCTTC. Its translation is CATRTAEDNEQFF. This sequence joins TRBV24-1 and TRBJ2-1; a possible D gene is TRBD2 (5 bases). This CDR3 spans 13 amino acids. Germline values: CDR1 KGHDR, CDR2 SFDVKD.

This clonotype has a handful of counts. V gene TRBV20-1 combines with J gene TRBJ2-2; perhaps TRBD2 as D (5 bases). This CDR3 comprises 17 residues. Deletions cut 1 base from V and 2 bases from J, with 17 bases between. The germline CDR1 and CDR2 sequences are DFQATT and SNEGSKA (reference sequence). The CDR3, as DNA: TGCAGTGCTAGAGCCGGAGGTAGCGTGGGCAACACCGGGGAGCTGTTTTTT. The encoded protein is CSARAGGSVGNTGELFF.

This clonotype came up a few times. The rearrangement links TRBV21-1 to TRBJ1-1. TRBV21-1 constitutes a pseudogene. The CDR3 has 15 amino acids. The CDR3, as DNA: TGTGCCAGCAGCAAACGGAGGGTTCCGAACACTGAAGCTTTCTTT. Protein product: CASSKRRVPNTEAFF.

This chain uses TRBV5-1 with TRBJ1-5; no clear D gene. The CDR3 runs to 13 residues. Germline assignment: CDR1 SGHRS and CDR2 YFSETQ. With 0 bases removed from V and 5 bases from J, the gap between germline ends came to 6 bases. The CDR3: CASSLAPDQPQHF. The CDR3 DNA follows: TGCGCCAGCAGCTTGGCCCCCGATCAGCCCCAGCATTTT. Looking up the rest from reference TRBV5-1 and TRBJ1-5 gives the full variable domain: KAGVTQTPRYLIKTRGQQVTLSCSPISGHRSVSWYQQTPGQGLQFLFEYFSETQRNKGNFPGRFSGRQFSNSRSEMNVSTLELGDSALYLCASSLAPDQPQHFGDGTRLSIL.

This clonotype has more than one count but fewer than ten. The V gene is TRBV11-2, the J gene TRBJ2-1; D perhaps matches TRBD1 (5 bases). The germline CDR1 and CDR2 sequences are SGHAT and FQNNGV. V lost 2 bases and J lost 10, with 15 bases in between. The CDR3 totals 14 residues. This chain's CDR3 is CASSLIPGQGEQFF. Here the CDR3 DNA reads TGTGCCAGCAGCTTAATCCCCGGACAAGGGGAGCAGTTCTTC.

The rearrangement uses TRBV28 and TRBJ2-1, with TRBD1 identical over 8 bases. The CDR3 length is 21 residues. Per the germline V gene, CDR1 is MDHEN and CDR2 is SYDVKM. J was trimmed by 6 bases and V by 4 bases; bases with no gene match: 26. CDR3 in amino acids: CASSSWAGGRAGTPRGNEQFF. The CDR3, as DNA: TGTGCCAGCAGTTCCTGGGCAGGGGGCCGAGCGGGCACCCCCCGGGGCAATGAGCAGTTCTTC.

The chain employs TRBV13 and TRBJ1-6; possible D gene TRBD1, 6 bases. The CDR3 extends over 14 amino acids. The ends were cut back, 4 bases at V and 10 bases at J, with 14 bases in the middle. Germline V gene sequence: CDR1 PRHDT, CDR2 FYEKMQ (reference sequence). The CDR3 sequence is CASSSRGRGSPLHF. The DNA of the CDR3 is TGTGCCAGCAGCTCCCGGGGGCGCGGATCACCCCTCCACTTT. Using reference TRBV13 and TRBJ1-6 for the parts outside the CDR3, the full variable domain is AAGVIQSPRHLIKEKRETATLKCYPIPRHDTVYWYQQGPGQDPQFLISFYEKMQSDKGSIPDRFSAQQFSDYHSELNMSSLELGDSALYFCASSSRGRGSPLHFGNGTRLTVT.

The chain couples TRBV2 to TRBJ2-5; possible D gene TRBD2, 5 bases. Trimming pared 2 bases from V and 5 bases from J, leaving 12 bases between. Per the germline V gene, CDR1 is SNHLY and CDR2 is FYNNEI. This CDR3 comprises 14 residues. The CDR3 region has the DNA TGTGCCAGCAGTGAAACGTCTAGCAGCGAGACCCAGTACTTC. This encodes CASSETSSSETQYF.

The chain combines TRBV28 with TRBJ1-4; possible D gene TRBD1, 5 bases. Per the germline V gene, CDR1 is MDHEN and CDR2 is SYDVKM. The CDR3 length is 13 residues. The V end lost 6 bases, the J end lost 8 bases, and 13 bases lay between the germline ends. The CDR3 DNA reads TGTGCCAGCAGAGGGGTAAATAGGGAAAAACTGTTTTTT. It codes for CASRGVNREKLFF.

In its sample, this clonotype was seen a few times. This chain uses TRBV11-2 with TRBJ2-7; D unclear. Trimming cost V 5 bases and J 6 bases, with 23 bases left between them. The CDR3 contains 16 residues. The V gene's germline CDR1 is SGHAT and CDR2 FQNNGV. The CDR3 region is CASSPGLRTAPPEQYF. The CDR3 coding sequence is TGTGCCAGCAGCCCAGGTTTGAGGACGGCCCCACCCGAGCAGTACTTC.

This chain uses TRBV28 with TRBJ1-5; 11 nucleotides line up with TRBD1. CDR1 is MDHEN and CDR2 is SYDVKM in the germline V gene. This CDR3 is 15 amino acids long. V gave up 5 bases and J gave up 5 bases; unmatched junction bases: 5. The CDR3 DNA reads as TGTGCCAGCAGTCCCGCGGGACAGGGGGATCAGCCCCAGCATTTT. Translating gives CASSPAGQGDQPQHF. The full variable domain, rest sourced from reference TRBV28 and TRBJ1-5, is DVKVTQSSRYLVKRTGEKVFLECVQDMDHENMFWYRQDPGLGLRLIYFSYDVKMKEKGDIPEGYSVSREKKERFSLILESASTNQTSMYLCASSPAGQGDQPQHFGDGTRLSIL.

The rearrangement joins TRBV5-4 to TRBJ2-5; D perhaps matches TRBD2 (6 bases). CDR1 is SGHNT, CDR2 YYREEE, per germline (reference sequence). The CDR3 consists of 14 residues. Trimming took 4 bases from V and 1 from J, leaving 11 bases between them. CDR3 sequence reads: CASSRGLAQETQYF. CDR3 DNA sequence: TGTGCCAGCAGCCGGGGACTGGCCCAAGAGACCCAGTACTTC.

In its sample, this clonotype was seen a few times. This chain connects TRBV27 to TRBJ2-1, with 10 bases fitting TRBD2. Per germline, CDR1 MNHEY and CDR2 SMNVEV (reference sequence). V was clipped by 5 bases and J by 2 bases; unmatched bases: 3. The length of the CDR3 is 15 residues. The CDR3 here is CASSSTSGAYNEQFF. In DNA, the CDR3 is TGTGCCAGCAGTAGTACTAGCGGGGCCTACAATGAGCAGTTCTTC.

In its sample, this clonotype was seen many times. The rearrangement links TRBV30 to TRBJ2-1; a weak D match, TRBD2 (5 bases). The germline gives CDR1 GTSNPN, CDR2 SVGIG (reference sequence). The CDR3 sequence is 13 residues long. V lost 0 bases and J lost 8, with 11 bases in between. Written as DNA, the CDR3 is TGTGCCTGGAGTGTAAGGTTGAGGGATGAGCAGTTCTTC. Translation gives CAWSVRLRDEQFF.